Only one count was recorded for the clone carrying this T cell receptor (beta chain). Clones were read by immunoSEQ multiplex PCR, and TCRdb kept only the in-frame ones, dropping some. The profile shows about 27,000 clones, around 80% of them singletons. Sorting took every CD4+ cell except CD45RA+CCR7+CD95- naive cells, reaching over 98% purity. This entry belongs to a study of human CD4 T cells and Enterobacteriaceae. The sequenced sample consisted of memory CD4+ T cells from blood. The sequence derives from a human donor in good health.

The CDR3: CASSTGSRPGNTIYF. The CDR3 nucleotides are TGTGCCAGCAGTACAGGGTCTCGGCCTGGAAACACCATATATTTT. The chain carries TRBV27 and TRBJ1-3; D may be TRBD1 (6 bases). The length of the CDR3 is 15 residues. CDR1 is MNHEY, CDR2 SMNVEV, per germline (reference sequence). V was cut by 5 bases and J by 2 bases, with 13 bases left in between.